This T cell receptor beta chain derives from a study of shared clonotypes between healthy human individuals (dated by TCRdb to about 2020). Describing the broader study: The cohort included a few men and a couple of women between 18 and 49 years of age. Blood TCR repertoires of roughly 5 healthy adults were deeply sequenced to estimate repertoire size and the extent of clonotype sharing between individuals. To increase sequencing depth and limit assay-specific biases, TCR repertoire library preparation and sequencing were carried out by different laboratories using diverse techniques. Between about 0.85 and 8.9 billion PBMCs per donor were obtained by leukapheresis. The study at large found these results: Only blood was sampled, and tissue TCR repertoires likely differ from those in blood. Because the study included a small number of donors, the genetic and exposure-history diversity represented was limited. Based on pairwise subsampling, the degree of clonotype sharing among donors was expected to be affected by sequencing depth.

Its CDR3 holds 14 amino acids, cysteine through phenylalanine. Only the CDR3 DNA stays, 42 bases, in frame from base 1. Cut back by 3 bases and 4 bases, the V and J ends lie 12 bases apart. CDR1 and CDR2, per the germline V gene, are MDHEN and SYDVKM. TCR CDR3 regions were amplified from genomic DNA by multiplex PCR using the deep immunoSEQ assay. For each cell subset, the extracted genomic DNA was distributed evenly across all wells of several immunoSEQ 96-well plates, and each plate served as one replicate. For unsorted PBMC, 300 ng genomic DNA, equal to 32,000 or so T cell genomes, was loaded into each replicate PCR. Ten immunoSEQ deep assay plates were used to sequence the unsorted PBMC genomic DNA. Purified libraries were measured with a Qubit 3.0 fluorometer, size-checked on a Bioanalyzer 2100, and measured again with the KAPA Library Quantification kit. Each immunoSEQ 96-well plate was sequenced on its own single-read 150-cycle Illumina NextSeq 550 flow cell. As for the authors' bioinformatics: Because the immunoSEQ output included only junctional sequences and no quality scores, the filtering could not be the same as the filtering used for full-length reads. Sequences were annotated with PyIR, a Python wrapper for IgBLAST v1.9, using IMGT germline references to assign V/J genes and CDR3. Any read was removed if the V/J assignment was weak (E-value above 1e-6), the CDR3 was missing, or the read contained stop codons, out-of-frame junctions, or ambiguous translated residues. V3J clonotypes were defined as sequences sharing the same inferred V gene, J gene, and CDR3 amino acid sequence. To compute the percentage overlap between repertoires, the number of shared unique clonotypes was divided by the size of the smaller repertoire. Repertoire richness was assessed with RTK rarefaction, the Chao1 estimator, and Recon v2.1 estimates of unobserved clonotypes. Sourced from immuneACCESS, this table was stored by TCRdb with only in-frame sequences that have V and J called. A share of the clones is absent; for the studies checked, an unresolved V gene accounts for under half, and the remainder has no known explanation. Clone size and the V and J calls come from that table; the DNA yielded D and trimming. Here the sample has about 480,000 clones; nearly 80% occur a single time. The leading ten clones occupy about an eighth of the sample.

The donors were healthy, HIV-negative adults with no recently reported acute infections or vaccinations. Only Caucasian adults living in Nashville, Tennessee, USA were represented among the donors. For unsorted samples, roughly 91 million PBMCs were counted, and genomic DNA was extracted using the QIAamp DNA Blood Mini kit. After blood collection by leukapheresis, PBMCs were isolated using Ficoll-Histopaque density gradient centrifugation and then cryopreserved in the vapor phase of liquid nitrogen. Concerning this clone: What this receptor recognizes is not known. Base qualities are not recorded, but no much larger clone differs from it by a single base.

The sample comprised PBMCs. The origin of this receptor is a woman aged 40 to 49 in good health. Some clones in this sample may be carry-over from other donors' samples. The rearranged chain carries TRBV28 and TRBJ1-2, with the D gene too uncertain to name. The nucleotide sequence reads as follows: TGTGCCAGCAGTTTGCGTCCGGGGATCTATGGCTACACCTTC. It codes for CASSLRPGIYGYTF.